What follows are 17 T cell receptor beta chains derived from one specimen sequenced in a study of T cells in Graves' hyperthyroidism and ophthalmopathy. Researchers amplified the TCR beta CDR3 regions from RNA transcripts. HTBI primers were used for first-round RT-PCR of the TCR CDR3. TCRdb reprocessed the multiplex PCR reads via MiXCR and lists one record per CDR3 protein. The repertoire includes hundreds of thousands of distinct CDR3 sequences, approximately 14% of them detected once, and roughly 10% sits in the top ten. The sample comprised blood. These receptors all come from a young woman with Graves' hyperthyroidism.

The CDR3 loop is CASSIPYYGYTF. CDR3 in DNA: TGTGCCAGTAGTATCCCGTACTATGGCTACACCTTC. This chain links TRBV19 with TRBJ1-2; D unresolved. Trimming cost V 3 bases and J 3 bases, with 5 bases left between them. The V gene's germline CDR1 is LNHDA and CDR2 SQIVND (reference sequence). The CDR3 has 12 residues. Full variable domain (rest looked up from reference TRBV19 and TRBJ1-2): DGGITQSPKYLFRKEGQNVTLSCEQNLNHDAMYWYRQDPGQGLRLIYYSQIVNDFQKGDIAEGYSVSREKKESFPLTVTSAQKNPTAFYLCASSIPYYGYTFGSGTRLTVV.

The table lists this clonotype with a count of one. V and J are TRBV3-1 and TRBJ2-1; 10 bases fit TRBD2. Per the germline V gene, CDR1 is LGHDT and CDR2 is YNNKEL (reference sequence). This CDR3 spans 14 amino acids. The trim removed 4 bases at V and 6 bases at J, leaving 3 bases unmatched. The CDR3 DNA sequence: TGTGCCAGCAGCCGCACTAGCGGGGCCAATGAGCAGTTCTTC. It codes for CASSRTSGANEQFF.

In this sample, this clonotype turned up many times. V usage is TRBV7-2 and J usage is TRBJ2-3; D unclear. CDR3 length: 15 residues. CDR1 and CDR2 from the germline V gene are SGHTA and FQGNSA. Trimming cost V 2 bases and J 0 bases, with 9 bases left between them. The CDR3 DNA sequence: TGTGCCAGCAGCTTAAGGTCCGAAAGCACAGATACGCAGTATTTT. Protein sequence: CASSLRSESTDTQYF.

The chain combines TRBV29-1 with TRBJ2-7; D unclear. The CDR3 has 12 amino acids. CDR1 is SQVTM and CDR2 is ANQGSEA in the germline V gene. Trimming shortened V by 6 bases and J by 3 bases, and 12 bases separated the two germline ends. The CDR3 nucleotides read TGCAGCGTCCCCAAAGACGGCTACGAGCAGTACTTC. Encoded protein: CSVPKDGYEQYF.

This clonotype was counted at least ten times. The V call is TRBV18, the J call TRBJ2-3; no reliable D call. The length of the CDR3 is 14 residues. Germline CDR1 KGHSH, CDR2 LQKENI. Trimming took off 5 bases at V and 6 bases at J, with 15 bases between the two ends. The CDR3 loop reads CASSFRTPQDTQYF. CDR3 bases: TGTGCCAGCTCATTCCGCACCCCGCAGGATACGCAGTATTTT.

This clonotype was seen more than once but under ten times. CDR3 in DNA: TGCGCCAGCAGATTGGGACAGTCAAATTCACCCCTCCACTTT. This codes for CASRLGQSNSPLHF. The chain recombines TRBV10-2 with TRBJ1-6; 7 bases match TRBD1. Germline CDR1 and CDR2: WSHSY and SAAADI. V dropped 6 bases and J dropped 7; count of bases not matched to a gene: 6. The CDR3 length is 14 residues.

This clonotype was counted between two and nine times. Just one base apart from a much larger clone, this may be a read error. This CDR3 is missing its conserved last phenylalanine or tryptophan, likely due to a read error. The chain is built from TRBV12-3 or TRBV12-4 and TRBJ1-5, with 8 bases fitting TRBD1. This CDR3 has 13 amino acids. The ends lost 6 bases at V and 7 bases at J; junction bases unmatched: 5. CDR3 protein: CASSRDRRQPQHL. Here the CDR3 DNA reads TGTGCCAGCAGCAGGGACAGGAGGCAGCCCCAGCATCTT.

This clonotype was counted many times. The J gene is TRBJ1-2, the V gene TRBV2; 9 bases fit TRBD1. Germline trimming cut 7 bases from V and 6 bases from J; bases unmatched to any gene: 9. Germline-derived CDR1 and CDR2 are SNHLY and FYNNEI. The CDR3 contains 14 residues. The CDR3 here is CASIETQGANGYTF. The CDR3 nucleotides are TGTGCCAGCATAGAAACACAGGGGGCTAATGGCTACACCTTC.

This clonotype has ten or more counts. J is TRBJ2-2 and V is TRBV6-2 or TRBV6-3, with D possibly TRBD2 on 6 matching bases. From germline, CDR1 is MNHEY and CDR2 SVGEGT. Trimming left V 8 bases short and J 3 bases short, with 19 bases between. The CDR3 runs to 16 residues. The CDR3 reads CASQPWGRGDTGELFF. The DNA of the CDR3 is TGTGCCAGCCAACCCTGGGGTCGCGGGGACACCGGGGAGCTGTTTTTT.

This clonotype was observed a handful of times. The chain couples TRBV7-2 to TRBJ1-4, with D possibly being TRBD1 (6 bases). V was clipped by 4 bases and J by 2 bases, with 8 bases between them. Germline V gene sequence: CDR1 SGHTA, CDR2 FQGNSA. This CDR3 spans 14 amino acids. CDR3 nucleotide sequence: TGTGCCAGCAGCTCCGACAGGACTAATGAAAAACTGTTTTTT. Translation gives CASSSDRTNEKLFF.

This clonotype was observed at least ten times. The J gene is TRBJ2-7, the V gene TRBV6-2 or TRBV6-3, with 7 bases matching TRBD2. V shed 2 bases, J shed 6 bases, and the junction held 10 bases outside the gene matches. The length of the CDR3 is 15 residues. Per the germline V gene, CDR1 is MNHEY and CDR2 is SVGEGT. The CDR3 sequence: CASSYRAREIGEQYF. Written as DNA, the CDR3 is TGTGCCAGCAGTTACAGGGCGCGGGAGATTGGCGAGCAGTACTTC.

In this sample, this clonotype turned up a few times. The rearrangement joins TRBV7-9 to TRBJ2-1; 9 nucleotides match TRBD2. Germline V lookup: CDR1 SEHNR, CDR2 FQNEAQ (reference sequence). The V segment lost 5 bases and the J segment 7 bases; nucleotides outside the gene matches: 12. The CDR3 is 16 residues long. CDR3 DNA: TGTGCCAGCAGCCTTGGAGGTAGCGGGAGTTGGAATGAGCAGTTCTTC. Protein: CASSLGGSGSWNEQFF.

This clonotype came up many times. The CDR3 here is CASRLAGPNYGYTF. As DNA, the CDR3 is TGTGCCAGCAGACTGGCGGGCCCTAACTATGGCTACACCTTC. The rearrangement links TRBV5-5 to TRBJ1-2; D remains ambiguous. This CDR3 is built from 14 residues. V shed 5 bases and J shed 0 bases, with 11 bases lying between them. Germline V gene lookup returns CDR1 SGHKS and CDR2 YYEKEE (reference sequence). Looking up the rest from reference TRBV5-5 and TRBJ1-2 gives the full variable domain: DAGVTQSPTHLIKTRGQQVTLRCSPISGHKSVSWYQQVLGQGPQFIFQYYEKEERGRGNFPDRFSARQFPNYSSELNVNALLLGDSALYLCASRLAGPNYGYTFGSGTRLTVV.

The chain joins TRBV6-1 to TRBJ2-2, with TRBD2 matching over 7 bases. This CDR3 is built from 13 residues. Trimming cost V 7 bases and J 6 bases; bases outside gene matches: 5. Germline-derived CDR1 and CDR2 are MNHNS and SASEGT. The CDR3 region is CASKREEAGELFF. The CDR3 DNA reads as TGTGCCAGCAAACGGGAGGAGGCCGGGGAGCTGTTTTTT.

Concerning this clonotype itself: Possible read error: a much larger clone is one base away. The chain links TRBV7-2 to TRBJ2-1, with 12 bases lining up with TRBD2. This CDR3 is built from 14 residues. Looked up from germline, CDR1 is SGHTA and CDR2 is FQGNSA. V lost 5 bases, J lost 9 bases, and 5 bases stayed unmatched. The CDR3 loop reads CASSPRTSGIEQFF. The CDR3 nucleotides are TGTGCCAGCAGCCCCCGGACTAGCGGGATTGAGCAGTTCTTC.

Many counts were recorded for this clonotype. The chain employs TRBV28 and TRBJ1-5; D gene uncertain. The V end lost 2 bases, the J end lost 5 bases, and 10 bases lay between the germline ends. Germline CDR1 is MDHEN and CDR2 is SYDVKM. The CDR3 runs 14 residues. CDR3 nucleotides: TGTGCCAGCAGTTTAAGGTCTACCGATCAGCCCCAGCATTTT. Encoded protein: CASSLRSTDQPQHF.

Written as DNA, the CDR3 is TGCGCCAGCAGCCATTTGCCGGGCCCTACGGGTGAAAAACTGTTTTTT. Its protein product is CASSHLPGPTGEKLFF. The chain uses TRBV4-1 and TRBJ1-4; D unclear. The V gene's germline CDR1 is MGHRA and CDR2 YSYEKL. Trimming cost V 3 bases and J 7 bases, with 18 bases left between them. CDR3 length: 16 residues.